Listed here are 21 T cell receptor beta chains from one sample, sequenced in a study of shared clonotypes between healthy human individuals. TCRdb keeps only in-frame clones here, not all; method: immunoSEQ multiplex PCR. Of about 2.3 million clones listed, about 90% were seen once; the top ten hold approximately 0.41%. Sample: naive CD4+ T cells from PBMCs. The sample's subset: CD45RA+ positively selected. The receptors shown here come from a man aged 18 to 30 in good health. Some clones in this sample may be carry-over from other donors' samples.

This chain connects TRBV4-1 to TRBJ2-7; no clear D gene. CDR1 MGHRA and CDR2 YSYEKL come from the germline V gene. This CDR3 is built from 12 residues. The V end was cut by 2 bases, the J end by 5 bases, with 7 bases between. The CDR3, as DNA: TGCGCCAGCAGCCAACCCTTCGACGAGCAGTACTTC. Its protein is CASSQPFDEQYF.

This clone was observed once. The rearrangement links TRBV27 to TRBJ1-2; 7 nucleotides match TRBD1. CDR3 size: 13 residues. The germline V gene has CDR1 MNHEY and CDR2 SMNVEV (reference sequence). With V trimmed by 5 bases and J by 8 bases, 8 bases remained unmatched. CDR3 region: CASSKAGQWGYTF. The CDR3 coding sequence is TGTGCCAGCAGTAAAGCGGGACAGTGGGGCTACACCTTC.

This chain links TRBV6-5 with TRBJ2-7; perhaps TRBD1 as D (6 bases). The germline V gene encodes CDR1 MNHEY and CDR2 SVGAGI. The CDR3 contains 13 residues. Trimming cost V 5 bases and J 5 bases, with 13 bases left between them. CDR3 sequence: CASSPQGRDEQYF. The CDR3 DNA is TGTGCCAGCAGTCCACAGGGTCGGGACGAGCAGTACTTC.

The genes are TRBV28 and TRBJ2-7; D perhaps matches TRBD2 (5 bases). V lost 6 bases and J lost 0, with 9 bases in between. Per the germline V gene, CDR1 is MDHEN and CDR2 is SYDVKM. The CDR3 runs 13 residues. The CDR3 loop is CASSGAGSYEQYF. CDR3 nucleotides: TGTGCCAGCAGCGGCGCGGGCTCCTACGAGCAGTACTTC.

The V and J genes are TRBV5-6 and TRBJ1-1, with TRBD1 matching 7 bases. The V gene's germline CDR1 is SGHDT and CDR2 YYEEEE. The CDR3 runs to 18 residues. The ends lost 3 bases at V and 0 bases at J; junction bases unmatched: 14. CDR3 sequence: CASSSDREGLLMNTEAFF. The CDR3 DNA follows: TGTGCCAGCAGCTCCGACAGGGAGGGACTACTAATGAACACTGAAGCTTTCTTT.

The V gene is TRBV7-8, the J gene TRBJ2-3, with D possibly matching TRBD2 (6 bases). V was pared by 5 bases and J by 3 bases, with 21 bases between. The CDR3 is made up of 17 amino acids. Germline V gene sequence: CDR1 SGHVS, CDR2 FQNEAQ. In DNA, the CDR3 is TGTGCCAGCAGCATTCGGGAGACAGAATCATCTACAGATACGCAGTATTTT. As protein: CASSIRETESSTDTQYF.

The chain links TRBV20-1 to TRBJ1-1; D possibly corresponds to TRBD1 (5 bases). CDR3 length: 11 residues. From germline, CDR1 is DFQATT and CDR2 SNEGSKA (reference sequence). The germline V and J ends were trimmed by 5 bases and 5 bases, with 9 bases remaining between them. CDR3 nucleotides: TGCAGTGCTTATCGACAGACTGAAGCTTTCTTT. Protein: CSAYRQTEAFF.

The CDR3, as DNA: TGCAGCGTTGAAGAATCCCGCTACGAGCAGTACTTC. This encodes CSVEESRYEQYF. This chain uses TRBV29-1 with TRBJ2-5; D uncertain. The J call may not be correct, given that the DNA end is closer to TRBJ2-7. The CDR3 sequence is 12 residues long. The germline V gene encodes CDR1 SQVTM and CDR2 ANQGSEA.

The chain links TRBV7-2 to TRBJ2-1; D gene uncertain. V was cut by 4 bases and J by 7 bases, with 8 bases left in between. This CDR3 contains 12 residues. Germline CDR1 and CDR2: SGHTA and FQGNSA. Here the CDR3 reads CASSSAFNEQFF. CDR3 coding DNA: TGTGCCAGCAGCTCCGCTTTTAATGAGCAGTTCTTC.

This chain links TRBV6-5 with TRBJ2-7; 7 nucleotides line up with TRBD1. The junction had 6 bases not matched to a gene; V was cut back by 1 base and J by 3 bases. Looked up from germline, CDR1 is MNHEY and CDR2 is SVGAGI. CDR3 length equals 15 residues. CDR3 nucleotides: TGTGCCAGCAGTTACTTGGGACAGCCTTTCTACGAGCAGTACTTC. This gives the protein CASSYLGQPFYEQYF.

V is TRBV7-3 and J is TRBJ2-1; 11 bases align to TRBD2. Germline V gene data show CDR1 as SGHTA and CDR2 as FQGTGA. The CDR3 runs to 14 residues. The ends lost 4 bases at V and 12 bases at J; junction bases unmatched: 8. The CDR3 DNA reads TGTGCCAGCAGCTACGGGACTAGCGGACCAGGGCAGTTCTTC. This translates into CASSYGTSGPGQFF.

Only one count was recorded for this clone. The chain uses TRBV18 and TRBJ1-2; tentative D call: TRBD1 (5 bases). Trimming stripped 1 base from V and 0 bases from J, with 9 bases between. CDR3 length: 15 amino acids. Germline V gene lookup returns CDR1 KGHSH and CDR2 LQKENI. CDR3 region: CASSPQGIPNYGYTF. CDR3 coding DNA: TGTGCCAGCTCACCACAGGGGATACCTAACTATGGCTACACCTTC.

In DNA form, the CDR3 reads TGTGCCAGCAGCCCGTTCGGGGGAGGGCCGTCCTACGAGCAGTACTTC. Protein: CASSPFGGGPSYEQYF. The J gene is TRBJ2-7, the V gene TRBV27; 7 nucleotides match TRBD2. This CDR3 is 16 amino acids long. V dropped 6 bases and J dropped 1; count of bases not matched to a gene: 12. Germline CDR1 reads MNHEY; CDR2 reads SMNVEV (reference sequence).

This CDR3 is CAISESGRAYEQYF. CDR3 in DNA: TGTGCCATCAGTGAAAGCGGGAGGGCCTACGAGCAGTACTTC. V and J are TRBV10-3 and TRBJ2-7; 10 bases are a match to TRBD2. The CDR3 is made up of 14 amino acids. V gave up 3 bases and J gave up 2 bases; unmatched junction bases: 1. The germline gives CDR1 ENHRY, CDR2 SYGVKD.

J is TRBJ1-4 and V is TRBV4-1; D is undetermined. Per the germline V gene, CDR1 is MGHRA and CDR2 is YSYEKL. The V end was cut by 8 bases, the J end by 1 base, with 14 bases between. The CDR3 spans 15 residues. The CDR3 region is CASERGIRTNEKLFF. The CDR3, as DNA: TGCGCCAGCGAGCGAGGGATAAGAACTAATGAAAAACTGTTTTTT.

The chain carries TRBV7-9 and TRBJ2-7; 11 nucleotides align to TRBD2. In germline, CDR1 is SEHNR, CDR2 FQNEAQ (reference sequence). This CDR3 has 16 amino acids. V was clipped by 6 bases and J by 7 bases; unmatched bases: 14. The DNA of the CDR3 is TGTGCCAGCAGGCCTAAGACTAGCGGGACGTCTTGGGAGCAGTACTTC. It is translated as CASRPKTSGTSWEQYF.

The chain uses TRBV5-1 and TRBJ2-5; D may be TRBD1 (6 bases). The germline V gene has CDR1 SGHRS and CDR2 YFSETQ. The germline V and J ends were trimmed by 1 base and 1 base, with 11 bases remaining between them. This CDR3 has 15 amino acids. Here the CDR3 reads CASSLLQGTQETQYF. The CDR3 DNA sequence: TGCGCCAGCAGCTTGTTACAGGGAACCCAAGAGACCCAGTACTTC.

The CDR3 nucleotides are TGTGCCAGCATCCCCGGACGCAATCAGCCCCAGCATTTT. This codes for CASIPGRNQPQHF. The rearrangement links TRBV2 to TRBJ1-5; D gene ambiguous. The CDR3 is 13 amino acids. Germline CDR1 and CDR2: SNHLY and FYNNEI. V lost 7 bases, J lost 2 bases, and 9 bases lay in between.

The V gene is TRBV6-6, the J gene TRBJ1-3; possibly TRBD1 for D (6 bases). V lost 2 bases, J lost 2 bases, and 13 bases lay in between. CDR1 is MNHNY and CDR2 is SVGAGI in the germline V gene (reference sequence). The CDR3 consists of 16 residues. Here the CDR3 DNA reads TGTGCCAGCAGTTACACTAGGGGGGGCACTGGAAACACCATATATTTT. Translating gives CASSYTRGGTGNTIYF.

The chain joins TRBV28 to TRBJ1-5, with a possible D match to TRBD1 (6 bases). V lost 8 bases, J lost 4 bases, and 15 bases lay in between. The CDR3 is 14 residues long. Germline V gives CDR1 MDHEN, CDR2 SYDVKM. CDR3 DNA: TGTGCCAGCCGGTCGGACAGTCGAAATCAGCCCCAGCATTTT. Its protein is CASRSDSRNQPQHF.

The V gene is TRBV7-9, the J gene TRBJ2-2; a possible D gene is TRBD2 (6 bases). CDR3 length: 17 residues. The germline V and J ends were trimmed by 5 bases and 8 bases, with 24 bases remaining between them. Germline V gene lookup returns CDR1 SEHNR and CDR2 FQNEAQ (reference sequence). The CDR3 DNA sequence: TGTGCCAGCAGCAAATACCGGGACTTATCGATTGGGGGGGAGCTGTTTTTT. It is translated as CASSKYRDLSIGGELFF.